This is a list of T cell receptor beta chains from one sample in a study of PD-1 blockade in classical Hodgkin lymphoma. This table comes from immunoSEQ multiplex PCR, and its TCRdb copy is limited to in-frame clones, with some not included. The table shows approximately 89,000 clones, with 75% to 90% occurring only once. The sample in question was peripheral blood mononuclear cells (PBMCs), obtained at baseline. The receptors come from a human donor with classical Hodgkin lymphoma. Both conserved end residues are part of each CDR3. Fields, in order: J gene, V gene, D gene, clone size, CDR3 protein, CDR3 DNA. The D gene is left open where the match is weak. Clone size is given for some rows only: seen once, a few or many times, or a class if the clone is expanded.

TRBJ2-1 TRBV5-1 TRBD2 NA CASSLAGTSSSYNEQFF TGCGCCAGCAGCTTGGCCGGGACTAGCAGCTCCTACAATGAGCAGTTCTTC
TRBJ2-3 TRBV5-1 NA NA CASSLGADTQYF TGCGCCAGCAGCTTGGGGGCAGATACGCAGTATTTT
TRBJ2-5 TRBV6-1 TRBD2 NA CASSELGSGTQGTQYF TGTGCCAGCAGTGAACTGGGAAGCGGGACCCAGGGGACCCAGTACTTC
TRBJ2-1 TRBV5-1 TRBD1 NA CASSSAGTGYQDEQFF TGCGCCAGCAGCTCGGCCGGGACAGGGTATCAGGATGAGCAGTTCTTC
TRBJ2-3 TRBV9 TRBD2 NA CASSPRTSGTTDTQYF TGTGCCAGCAGCCCCCGGACTAGCGGGACCACAGATACGCAGTATTTT
TRBJ2-2 TRBV2 TRBD2 NA CASRPWTSGRGDTGELFF TGTGCCAGCAGGCCTTGGACTAGCGGGAGAGGGGACACCGGGGAGCTGTTTTTT
TRBJ1-1 TRBV28 TRBD1 NA CATERQGRQGFF TGTGCCACCGAAAGACAGGGGCGCCAAGGGTTCTTT
TRBJ2-5 TRBV5-4 NA NA CASSLTLETQYF TGTGCCAGCAGCTTAACCCTGGAGACCCAGTACTTC
TRBJ2-5 TRBV28 NA NA CASSHGTLYQETQYF TGTGCCAGCAGCCACGGGACCCTTTACCAAGAGACCCAGTACTTC
TRBJ1-5 TRBV19 NA once CASKQEAAYSNQPQHF TGTGCCAGCAAACAGGAGGCCGCATATAGCAATCAGCCCCAGCATTTT
TRBJ2-2 TRBV11-2 NA once CASSPLGTNRGELFF TGTGCCAGCAGCCCCTTGGGGACAAACCGCGGGGAGCTGTTTTTT
TRBJ2-6 TRBV6-5 TRBD1 NA CASRDRYAGANVLTF TGTGCCAGCAGGGACAGGTATGCTGGGGCCAACGTCCTGACTTTC
TRBJ1-2 TRBV7-2 NA NA CASSLEGGGGVYRGYTF TGTGCCAGCAGCTTAGAAGGCGGGGGAGGGGTCTATCGTGGCTACACCTTC
TRBJ1-1 TRBV5-1 TRBD1 NA CASSDRVLTEAFF TGCGCCAGCAGCGACAGGGTGTTGACTGAAGCTTTCTTT
TRBJ2-7 TRBV2 NA NA CASLGGYTYEQYF TGTGCCAGCCTTGGAGGATACACCTACGAGCAGTACTTC
TRBJ2-7 TRBV5-1 NA NA CASSWGVGDTTPYEQYF TGCGCCAGCAGTTGGGGCGTAGGGGACACAACCCCCTACGAGCAGTACTTC
TRBJ2-3 TRBV5-1 TRBD2 NA CASSLEVAGGLLRGRDTQYF TGCGCCAGCAGCTTGGAAGTAGCGGGAGGCCTCCTGAGGGGTCGGGATACGCAGTATTTT
TRBJ2-7 TRBV6-6 NA NA CASSFVGMGGNEQYF TGTGCCAGCAGTTTCGTCGGGATGGGCGGTAACGAGCAGTACTTC
TRBJ2-7 TRBV19 NA NA CASSPRTDYEQYF TGTGCCAGTAGTCCTCGGACCGACTACGAGCAGTACTTC
TRBJ2-7 TRBV7-6 TRBD1 NA CASSPGTGGTREQYF TGTGCCAGTTCCCCGGGGACAGGGGGCACACGGGAGCAGTACTTC
TRBJ2-3 TRBV2 TRBD2 NA CASSELAGAAATQYF TGTGCCAGCAGTGAACTAGCGGGAGCGGCTGCTACGCAGTATTTT
TRBJ2-7 TRBV5-4 TRBD2 NA CASSPVGGGLSYEQYF TGTGCCAGCAGTCCCGTGGGGGGAGGGCTCTCCTACGAGCAGTACTTC
TRBJ2-7 TRBV15 NA NA CATSYRGGLHEQYF TGTGCCACCAGCTATAGGGGCGGTCTCCACGAGCAGTACTTC
TRBJ2-5 TRBV5-1 TRBD2 NA CASSISGTSGRARETQYF TGCGCCAGCAGCATATCCGGGACTAGCGGGAGGGCCCGAGAGACCCAGTACTTC
TRBJ1-1 TRBV14 NA NA CASSHPGQGTEAFF TGTGCCAGCAGCCACCCCGGGCAGGGCACTGAAGCTTTCTTT
TRBJ1-4 TRBV28 NA NA CASSGGAKDEKLFF TGTGCCAGCAGTGGTGGGGCAAAGGATGAAAAACTGTTTTTT
TRBJ2-7 TRBV2 NA NA CASSVAGPSYEQYF TGTGCCAGCAGTGTGGCGGGCCCCTCCTACGAGCAGTACTTC
TRBJ1-2 TRBV7-8 TRBD1 NA CASSLRTGPVSDGYTF TGTGCCAGCAGCCTGAGGACAGGGCCCGTGTCGGATGGCTACACCTTC
TRBJ1-4 TRBV6-5 NA NA CASSYSSRDNEKLFF TGTGCCAGCAGTTACTCGAGCAGGGACAATGAAAAACTGTTTTTT
TRBJ2-3 TRBV2 NA NA CASSVTDTQYF TGTGCCAGCAGTGTGACAGATACGCAGTATTTT
TRBJ2-3 TRBV15 TRBD2 NA CATSRELAGSDTQYF TGTGCCACCAGCAGAGAACTAGCGGGTTCAGATACGCAGTATTTT
TRBJ2-2 TRBV5-1 TRBD1 NA CASSLDRGSTGELFF TGCGCCAGCAGCTTGGACAGGGGGTCCACCGGGGAGCTGTTTTTT
TRBJ2-1 TRBV19 TRBD2 NA CASRKLANVDGEQFF TGTGCCAGCAGGAAACTAGCGAATGTGGATGGTGAGCAGTTCTTC
TRBJ2-6 TRBV5-1 NA NA CASREQGVGANVLTF TGCGCCAGCAGGGAACAGGGTGTTGGGGCCAACGTCCTGACTTTC
TRBJ2-3 TRBV25-1 NA NA CASSESQAVGADTQYF TGTGCCAGCAGTGAATCCCAGGCTGTGGGGGCAGATACGCAGTATTTT
TRBJ2-2 TRBV11-3 NA NA CASSLAGNTGELFF TGTGCCAGCAGCTTAGCTGGGAACACCGGGGAGCTGTTTTTT
TRBJ2-1 TRBV7-9 NA NA CASSGGSGVSSYNEQFF TGTGCCAGCAGCGGGGGTAGCGGCGTAAGCTCCTACAATGAGCAGTTCTTC
TRBJ1-5 TRBV7-2 NA NA CASSFQRDQPQHF TGTGCCAGCAGCTTCCAACGGGACCAGCCCCAGCATTTT
TRBJ2-1 TRBV5-6 TRBD1 NA CASSLMAGQGKNEQFF TGTGCCAGCAGCTTGATGGCGGGACAGGGCAAAAATGAGCAGTTCTTC
TRBJ1-6 TRBV10-3 TRBD1 few CAISDGQGSDSPLHF TGTGCCATCAGTGACGGACAGGGGTCGGATTCACCCCTCCACTTT
TRBJ2-1 TRBV6-5 NA NA CASSIRTALNEQFF TGTGCCAGCAGCATTCGGACAGCCCTCAATGAGCAGTTCTTC
TRBJ2-2 TRBV5-4 NA few CASRPFGTRPELFF TGTGCCAGCAGACCCTTCGGCACGCGACCGGAGCTGTTTTTT
TRBJ2-1 TRBV9 TRBD2 NA CASSLGTSGSNEQFF TGTGCCAGCAGCCTCGGGACTAGCGGGAGTAATGAGCAGTTCTTC
TRBJ2-3 TRBV12-5 TRBD2 NA CASEEGLAGFGTQYF TGTGCTAGTGAGGAAGGGCTAGCGGGCTTTGGTACGCAGTATTTT
TRBJ2-3 TRBV29-1 NA NA CSVDRSQGDTQYF TGCAGCGTTGACCGTAGCCAGGGAGATACGCAGTATTTT
TRBJ1-1 TRBV19 NA NA CASSIDPSTEAFF TGTGCCAGTAGTATAGATCCAAGTACTGAAGCTTTCTTT
TRBJ2-7 TRBV7-8 NA NA CASSLNQGNPRYEQYF TGTGCCAGCAGCTTGAACCAGGGTAACCCTAGGTACGAGCAGTACTTC
TRBJ1-2 TRBV6-5 NA NA CASSYARGSRYGYTF TGTGCCAGCAGTTACGCCCGCGGAAGTCGGTATGGCTACACCTTC
TRBJ1-1 TRBV7-8 NA NA CASSLEAWEDTEAFF TGTGCCAGCAGCTTAGAGGCATGGGAAGATACTGAAGCTTTCTTT
TRBJ1-4 TRBV2 NA few CASSHPGGRSPTNEKLFF TGTGCCAGCAGCCACCCCGGGGGCAGGTCCCCAACTAATGAAAAACTGTTTTTT
TRBJ1-5 TRBV2 NA NA CASSADRNQPQHF TGTGCCAGCAGTGCTGACAGAAATCAGCCCCAGCATTTT
TRBJ1-5 TRBV27 TRBD1 NA CASSPRRTGGNQPQHF TGTGCCAGCAGTCCACGACGGACAGGGGGCAATCAGCCCCAGCATTTT